One sample yielded the 20 T cell receptor beta chains listed below, sequenced in a study of cytomegalovirus exposure and HLA in healthy donors. 60 Vbeta and 13 Jbeta primers were used in PCR. Assay: immunoSEQ multiplex PCR; the TCRdb copy retains only in-frame clones and omits some. This table holds around 210,000 clones, more than 65% found once. Material for sequencing was PBMCs. The receptors here all came from a man over 45 in good health and CMV-seronegative.

The table lists this clone with a few counts. The chain uses TRBV6-4 and TRBJ2-1; 8 nucleotides align to TRBD2. This CDR3 contains 15 residues. Germline V lookup: CDR1 MRHNA, CDR2 SNTAGT. Trimming took 6 bases from V and 4 from J; bases not matched to a gene: 8. The DNA for the CDR3 is TGTGCCAGCAGCGAACTAGCGGATCCATACAATGAGCAGTTCTTC. Residues: CASSELADPYNEQFF.

The V gene is TRBV10-2, the J gene TRBJ2-1, with 9 bases identical to TRBD2. The junction had 2 bases not matched to a gene; V was cut back by 8 bases and J by 0 bases. Germline values: CDR1 WSHSY, CDR2 SAAADI. CDR3 length: 14 residues. The CDR3 loop reads CASRSGSSYNEQFF. The DNA of the CDR3 is TGCGCCAGCCGTAGCGGGAGCTCCTACAATGAGCAGTTCTTC.

In regard to this clone: A read error may produce the germline difference seen at one junction end. This specimen includes other DNA sequences encoding the same CDR3. The chain joins TRBV9 to TRBJ1-1; no clear D. The CDR3 covers 14 residues. Per the germline V gene, CDR1 is SGDLS and CDR2 is YYNGEE. The CDR3, as DNA: TGCGCCAGCAGCGTAGTTGCGGGGTTTGGTGAAGCTTTCTTT. Residues: CASSVVAGFGEAFF.

This chain connects TRBV27 to TRBJ2-2, with 15 bases lining up with TRBD2. V shed 5 bases, J shed 4 bases, and the junction held 2 bases outside the gene matches. In germline, CDR1 is MNHEY, CDR2 SMNVEV (reference sequence). The CDR3 contains 16 residues. CDR3 sequence reads: CASSGTSGRSTGELFF. In nucleotides, the CDR3 is TGTGCCAGCAGTGGGACTAGCGGGAGGAGCACCGGGGAGCTGTTTTTT.

The chain links TRBV6-5 to TRBJ2-2; possible D gene TRBD2, 5 bases. This CDR3 is 14 amino acids long. V lost 2 bases to trimming and J lost 6 bases, with 10 bases between them. Germline CDR1 reads MNHEY; CDR2 reads SVGAGI. DNA of the CDR3: TGTGCCAGCAGTTACGACCCCGGGGCCGGGGAGCTGTTTTTT. As protein: CASSYDPGAGELFF.

The chain links TRBV29-1 to TRBJ2-3; 9 bases are shared with TRBD2. The ends lost 3 bases at V and 4 bases at J; junction bases unmatched: 8. The CDR3 contains 15 residues. Germline lookup yields CDR1 SQVTM and CDR2 ANQGSEA. As DNA, the CDR3 is TGCAGCGTTGAGGGGCTAGCGGGAAGGGCAGATACGCAGTATTTT. It codes for CSVEGLAGRADTQYF.

The chain carries TRBV11-2 and TRBJ1-4; maybe TRBD1 (5 bases). Trimming stripped 4 bases from V and 0 bases from J, with 12 bases between. Germline V gives CDR1 SGHAT, CDR2 FQNNGV. This CDR3 spans 16 amino acids. CDR3 amino acids: CASSWGSGATNEKLFF. In DNA form, the CDR3 reads TGTGCCAGCAGCTGGGGGTCGGGGGCAACTAATGAAAAACTGTTTTTT. Looking up the rest from reference TRBV11-2 and TRBJ1-4 gives the full variable domain: EAGVAQSPRYKIIEKRQSVAFWCNPISGHATLYWYQQILGQGPKLLIQFQNNGVVDDSQLPKDRFSAERLKGVDSTLKIQPAKLEDSAVYLCASSWGSGATNEKLFFGSGTQLSVL.

This clone was picked up one time. CDR3 bases: TGTGCCAGCAGTTTAAAAAGGGGGGGCGAGCAGTACTTC. It codes for CASSLKRGGEQYF. The chain recombines TRBV27 with TRBJ2-7; D may be TRBD2 (7 bases). The CDR3 covers 13 residues. With 2 bases removed from V and 6 bases from J, the gap between germline ends came to 11 bases. The V gene's germline CDR1 is MNHEY and CDR2 SMNVEV (reference sequence).

This chain links TRBV18 with TRBJ1-1, with unresolved D. V was trimmed by 1 base and J by 3 bases, leaving 12 bases between them. Germline V lookup: CDR1 KGHSH, CDR2 LQKENI. The CDR3 is 15 amino acids. The CDR3 here is CASSPREVSYTEAFF. The CDR3 DNA sequence: TGTGCCAGCTCACCACGGGAGGTGAGCTACACTGAAGCTTTCTTT.

The rearrangement joins TRBV18 to TRBJ2-1, with a tentative D call TRBD1 (6 bases). The V gene's germline CDR1 is KGHSH and CDR2 LQKENI. Trimming took off 2 bases at V and 5 bases at J, with 7 bases between the two ends. The CDR3 spans 13 residues. CDR3 sequence (DNA): TGTGCCAGCTCACCAGGACAGCACAATGAGCAGTTCTTC. Encoded protein: CASSPGQHNEQFF.

This clone was recorded once. This chain joins TRBV9 and TRBJ1-1; 9 bases match TRBD1. Germline CDR1 is SGDLS and CDR2 is YYNGEE. J was trimmed by 1 base and V by 0 bases; bases with no gene match: 4. This CDR3 is built from 16 residues. As DNA, the CDR3 is TGTGCCAGCAGCGTAGAGGACAGGGGTTGGAACACTGAAGCTTTCTTT. This gives the protein CASSVEDRGWNTEAFF.

The chain links TRBV18 to TRBJ1-6; D gene ambiguous. Germline lookup yields CDR1 KGHSH and CDR2 LQKENI. The CDR3 is 13 amino acids. The V end lost 3 bases, the J end lost 6 bases, and 6 bases lay between the germline ends. The CDR3: CASSPASNSPLHF. DNA of the CDR3: TGTGCCAGCTCACCGGCCTCTAATTCACCCCTCCACTTT.

The V call is TRBV2, the J call TRBJ2-7, with D possibly matching TRBD1 (6 bases). V lost 5 bases, J lost 3 bases, and 20 bases lay in between. The germline V gene encodes CDR1 SNHLY and CDR2 FYNNEI. The CDR3 is made up of 16 amino acids. CDR3 coding DNA: TGTGCCAGCAGTTTTCCCACAGGGTTGAGAGTCTACGAGCAGTACTTC. It codes for CASSFPTGLRVYEQYF.

This sequence joins TRBV19 and TRBJ2-3; TRBD2 is a possible D gene (5 bases). This CDR3 spans 15 amino acids. Germline-derived CDR1 and CDR2 are LNHDA and SQIVND (reference sequence). V dropped 6 bases and J dropped 2 bases, with 15 bases sitting between them. This CDR3 reads CASRGSERITDTQYF. For the CDR3, the DNA is TGTGCCAGTAGGGGTAGCGAGCGGATCACAGATACGCAGTATTTT.

This chain links TRBV10-2 with TRBJ2-7; 10 positions agree with TRBD2. The J segment lost 0 bases and the V segment lost 6 bases, leaving 5 bases of the junction unmatched. The length of the CDR3 is 15 residues. Looked up from germline, CDR1 is WSHSY and CDR2 is SAAADI. In DNA form, the CDR3 reads TGCGCCAGCAGGGTTAGCGGGAGGATCTCCTACGAGCAGTACTTC. It encodes CASRVSGRISYEQYF.

The genes are TRBV14 and TRBJ2-3, with D perhaps matching TRBD2 (5 bases). Trimming shortened V by 1 base and J by 2 bases, and 10 bases separated the two germline ends. The CDR3 has 15 residues. CDR1 and CDR2 (germline): SGHDN, FVKESK. CDR3 protein: CASSQAGGYTDTQYF. CDR3 DNA: TGTGCCAGCAGCCAAGCCGGCGGGTACACAGATACGCAGTATTTT.

The chain couples TRBV7-3 to TRBJ2-1, with 8 bases matching TRBD2. Germline CDR1 is SGHTA and CDR2 is FQGTGA. CDR3 size: 14 residues. The V segment lost 5 bases and the J segment 7 bases; nucleotides outside the gene matches: 7. The CDR3 coding sequence is TGTGCCAGCAGCCCTGGCGGGAGGATAAATGAGCAGTTCTTC. Protein product: CASSPGGRINEQFF.

The chain joins TRBV5-1 to TRBJ2-7; 7 nucleotides agree with TRBD2. The CDR3 runs to 15 residues. V was clipped by 2 bases and J by 7 bases; unmatched bases: 12. Looked up from germline, CDR1 is SGHRS and CDR2 is YFSETQ. The CDR3 sequence is CASSFYQRGRWEQYF. The CDR3 DNA is TGCGCCAGCAGCTTTTACCAGCGGGGCCGTTGGGAGCAGTACTTC.

This chain connects TRBV29-1 to TRBJ1-2; D is possibly TRBD1 (6 bases). The CDR3 contains 15 residues. The V gene's germline CDR1 is SQVTM and CDR2 ANQGSEA. Trimming took off 5 bases at V and 4 bases at J, with 20 bases between the two ends. The CDR3 here is CSVSGGAIGAYGYTF. The CDR3 bases are TGCAGCGTTTCCGGGGGGGCTATAGGCGCCTATGGCTACACCTTC.

This clone has a handful of counts. The chain carries TRBV7-6 and TRBJ2-1; TRBD2 aligns across 11 bases. Germline trimming cut 3 bases from V and 4 bases from J; bases unmatched to any gene: 11. This CDR3 has 18 residues. CDR1 is SGHVS, CDR2 FNYEAQ, per germline. The CDR3 sequence: CASSLDLFTSGSYNEQFF. CDR3 DNA: TGTGCCAGCAGCTTGGATCTATTCACTAGCGGGAGTTACAATGAGCAGTTCTTC.